A single sample gave rise to the 15 T cell receptor beta chains below, sequenced in a study of pediatric ulcerative colitis. Here immunoSEQ multiplex PCR was the method, and the copy in TCRdb shows in-frame clones only, minus some. The repertoire includes more than 50,000 clones, 87% of them detected once, and about 1.5% sits in the top ten. The sequenced sample consisted of blood. These receptors were collected from a boy younger than 18 who was a control in a study of pediatric ulcerative colitis.

In its sample, this clone was seen once. This chain uses TRBV5-1 with TRBJ2-7, with 8 bases aligning to TRBD1. CDR1 and CDR2 from the germline V gene are SGHRS and YFSETQ. The CDR3 is made up of 15 amino acids. Losses at the gene ends were 4 bases for V and 3 bases for J; bases not matched to a gene: 9. The chain's CDR3 is CASSSRQGTGYEQYF. CDR3 DNA sequence: TGCGCCAGCAGCAGTCGACAGGGGACGGGCTACGAGCAGTACTTC.

This clone appeared a few times. This chain links TRBV14 with TRBJ2-1; no reliable D call. Between the trimmed V and J ends, which lost 1 base and 8 bases, there was a span of 6 bases. From germline, CDR1 is SGHDN and CDR2 FVKESK. This CDR3 is built from 12 residues. The CDR3 sequence: CASSQVAHEQFF. CDR3 bases: TGTGCCAGCAGCCAAGTGGCCCATGAGCAGTTCTTC.

The chain links TRBV15 to TRBJ2-7; D might be TRBD1 or TRBD2, each matching 5 bases. The V gene lost 1 base and the J gene lost 2 bases, with 18 bases spanning the gap. This CDR3 region has 17 residues. Germline lookup yields CDR1 LNHNV and CDR2 YYDKDF (reference sequence). The CDR3 region is CATSRGGVGRGTYEQYF. CDR3 nucleotide sequence: TGTGCCACCAGCAGAGGAGGGGTAGGCCGGGGCACCTACGAGCAGTACTTC.

V gene TRBV5-1 combines with J gene TRBJ1-6; a weak D match, TRBD1 (6 bases). The CDR3 loop spans 13 amino acids. Germline-derived CDR1 and CDR2 are SGHRS and YFSETQ. Trimming removed 0 bases from V and 14 bases from J, with 12 bases in between. CDR3 protein: CASSLGGAETLHF. The CDR3 DNA follows: TGCGCCAGCAGCTTGGGGGGGGCCGAGACCCTCCACTTT. Full variable domain (rest looked up from reference TRBV5-1 and TRBJ1-6): KAGVTQTPRYLIKTRGQQVTLSCSPISGHRSVSWYQQTPGQGLQFLFEYFSETQRNKGNFPGRFSGRQFSNSRSEMNVSTLELGDSALYLCASSLGGAETLHFGNGTRLTVT.

V and J are TRBV19 and TRBJ2-7; no clear D gene. Germline V gene lookup returns CDR1 LNHDA and CDR2 SQIVND (reference sequence). With 1 base removed from V and 4 bases from J, the gap between germline ends came to 14 bases. The length of the CDR3 is 15 residues. This chain's CDR3 is CASSIGSGIGYEQYF. As DNA, the CDR3 is TGTGCCAGTAGTATAGGGTCAGGAATTGGTTACGAGCAGTACTTC. Variable domain in full (rest from reference TRBV19 and TRBJ2-7): DGGITQSPKYLFRKEGQNVTLSCEQNLNHDAMYWYRQDPGQGLRLIYYSQIVNDFQKGDIAEGYSVSREKKESFPLTVTSAQKNPTAFYLCASSIGSGIGYEQYFGPGTRLTVT.

V is TRBV11-2 and J is TRBJ1-2; D call uncertain. This CDR3 is 15 amino acids long. Germline CDR1 and CDR2: SGHAT and FQNNGV. Trimming pared 6 bases from V and 5 bases from J, leaving 19 bases between. The CDR3 nucleotides are TGTGCCAGCAGTATAGCCCCGCGGAGGCAATATGGCTACACCTTC. Translation: CASSIAPRRQYGYTF.

The chain links TRBV27 to TRBJ2-2; TRBD1 aligns across 9 bases. The germline V gene encodes CDR1 MNHEY and CDR2 SMNVEV (reference sequence). The V segment lost 4 bases and the J segment 6 bases; nucleotides outside the gene matches: 6. The length of the CDR3 is 15 residues. The chain's CDR3 is CASSSPGQGAGELFF. The DNA for the CDR3 is TGTGCCAGCAGTTCGCCGGGACAGGGTGCCGGGGAGCTGTTTTTT.

This clone was picked up a small number of times. The genes are TRBV25-1 and TRBJ1-6, with 8 bases aligning to TRBD1. This CDR3 spans 12 amino acids. V trimming: 5 bases; J trimming: 9 bases; junction bases outside the gene matches: 0. Germline-derived CDR1 and CDR2 are MGHDK and SYGVNS. The CDR3 spells CASSQGASPLHF. In DNA form, the CDR3 reads TGTGCCAGCAGTCAGGGGGCTTCACCCCTCCACTTT.

The CDR3 sequence: CASIKMRDSNNSPLHF. CDR3 DNA: TGTGCCAGCATCAAAATGCGGGACAGTAATAATTCACCCCTCCACTTT. V gene TRBV5-6 combines with J gene TRBJ1-6; TRBD1 agrees at 7 bases. V was pared by 6 bases and J by 5 bases, with 11 bases of the junction left unmatched. There are 16 residues in the CDR3. From germline, CDR1 is SGHDT and CDR2 YYEEEE.

This clone was detected a few times. The chain has TRBV5-1 and TRBJ1-1, with 7 bases identical to TRBD1. The CDR3 loop spans 14 amino acids. The V segment lost 1 base and the J segment 5 bases; nucleotides outside the gene matches: 5. The germline gives CDR1 SGHRS, CDR2 YFSETQ. CDR3 protein: CASSLTGDWTEAFF. The CDR3, as DNA: TGCGCCAGCAGCTTGACAGGGGATTGGACTGAAGCTTTCTTT. Filled out from reference TRBV5-1 and TRBJ1-1, the complete variable domain reads KAGVTQTPRYLIKTRGQQVTLSCSPISGHRSVSWYQQTPGQGLQFLFEYFSETQRNKGNFPGRFSGRQFSNSRSEMNVSTLELGDSALYLCASSLTGDWTEAFFGQGTRLTVV.

The J gene is TRBJ1-2, the V gene TRBV29-1; 7 bases align to TRBD1. The CDR3 has 12 amino acids. Germline assignment: CDR1 SQVTM and CDR2 ANQGSEA. Trimming took 6 bases from V and 3 from J; bases not matched to a gene: 4. CDR3 coding DNA: TGCAGCGTGGTTCAGGGGGACTATGGCTACACCTTC. This codes for CSVVQGDYGYTF.

The chain recombines TRBV18 with TRBJ1-1; a possible D gene is TRBD1 (6 bases). V gave up 2 bases and J gave up 1 base, with 11 bases separating them. Germline CDR1 and CDR2: KGHSH and LQKENI. The CDR3 runs to 15 residues. CDR3: CASSPGEQGNTEAFF. CDR3 DNA: TGTGCCAGCTCACCAGGTGAACAGGGGAACACTGAAGCTTTCTTT. Variable domain in full (rest from reference TRBV18 and TRBJ1-1): NAGVMQNPRHLVRRRGQEARLRCSPMKGHSHVYWYRQLPEEGLKFMVYLQKENIIDESGMPKERFSAEFPKEGPSILRIQQVVRGDSAAYFCASSPGEQGNTEAFFGQGTRLTVV.

V gene TRBV14 combines with J gene TRBJ2-4; D remains unclear. The V and J ends lost 4 bases and 1 base respectively, with 8 bases between them. Germline V gives CDR1 SGHDN, CDR2 FVKESK. This CDR3 is built from 14 residues. The CDR3: CASSLAGAKNIQYF. The CDR3 bases are TGTGCCAGCAGCCTCGCCGGGGCCAAAAACATTCAGTACTTC.

The genes are TRBV10-1 and TRBJ2-7; 8 bases map to TRBD1. Germline loops: CDR1 WNHNN, CDR2 SYGVQD (reference sequence). CDR3 length: 15 residues. Germline trimming cut 10 bases from V and 4 bases from J; bases unmatched to any gene: 15. The DNA for the CDR3 is TGCGCCACCAGCTCCGGGACAGGAGAAATATACGAGCAGTACTTC. It codes for CATSSGTGEIYEQYF.

This clone is a singleton in its sample. The chain joins TRBV19 to TRBJ2-2, with D unclear. V dropped 6 bases and J dropped 6 bases, with 14 bases sitting between them. Germline V lookup: CDR1 LNHDA, CDR2 SQIVND (reference sequence). The CDR3 is 14 residues long. The DNA of the CDR3 is TGTGCCAGTAGGGACCCTAGATCCTCCGGGGAGCTGTTTTTT. This sequence encodes CASRDPRSSGELFF.